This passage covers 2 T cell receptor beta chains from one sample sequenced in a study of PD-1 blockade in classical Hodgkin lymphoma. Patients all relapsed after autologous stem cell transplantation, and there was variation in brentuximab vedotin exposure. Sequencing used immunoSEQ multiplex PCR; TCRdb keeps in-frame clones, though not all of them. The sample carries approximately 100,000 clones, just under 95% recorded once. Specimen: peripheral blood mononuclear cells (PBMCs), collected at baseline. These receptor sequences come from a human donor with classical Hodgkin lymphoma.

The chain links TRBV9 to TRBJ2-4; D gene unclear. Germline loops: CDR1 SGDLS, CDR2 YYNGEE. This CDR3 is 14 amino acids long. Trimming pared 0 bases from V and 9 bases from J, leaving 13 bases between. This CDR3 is CASSVGPSGPIQYF. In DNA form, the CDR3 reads TGTGCCAGCAGCGTAGGGCCCTCGGGTCCCATTCAGTACTTC.

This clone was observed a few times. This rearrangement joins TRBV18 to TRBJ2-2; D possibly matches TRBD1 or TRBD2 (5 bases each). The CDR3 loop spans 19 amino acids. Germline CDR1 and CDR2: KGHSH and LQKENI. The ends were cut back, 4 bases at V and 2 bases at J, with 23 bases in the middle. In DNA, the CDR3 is TGTGCCAGCTCACAACTCGCCGGCTTAACGGGGCTTAACACCGGGGAGCTGTTTTTT. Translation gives CASSQLAGLTGLNTGELFF.